These 10 T cell receptor beta chains originate from one sample sequenced in a study of blood T cell repertoires in COVID-19. Only in-frame clones appear in the TCRdb table, and some are missing; sequencing was by immunoSEQ multiplex PCR. The sample lists about 140,000 clones; over 75% were seen once. Source material: peripheral blood. Receptor source: a human donor in a cohort sampled during active COVID-19.

This chain joins TRBV7-2 and TRBJ2-7; possible D gene TRBD1, 6 bases. V lost 1 base and J lost 5, with 9 bases in between. CDR1 and CDR2 (germline): SGHTA, FQGNSA. The CDR3 runs to 13 residues. CDR3 DNA sequence: TGTGCCAGCAGCTTAGTCTCAGGGGACGAGCAGTACTTC. Its protein product is CASSLVSGDEQYF.

The chain is built from TRBV6-2 or TRBV6-3 and TRBJ2-1, with 11 bases fitting TRBD2. CDR1 MNHEY and CDR2 SVGEGT come from the germline V gene. The CDR3 totals 16 residues. J gave up 6 bases and V 0 bases, and 4 bases lay outside the gene matches. In DNA, the CDR3 is TGTGCCAGCAGTTACTCTGGTAGCGGGAGGGCCAATGAGCAGTTCTTC. It specifies CASSYSGSGRANEQFF.

This clone was counted a single time. J is TRBJ1-1 and V is TRBV6-5; D remains ambiguous. Between the trimmed V and J ends, which lost 0 bases and 1 base, there was a span of 9 bases. CDR1 and CDR2 (germline): MNHEY, SVGAGI. The CDR3 length is 15 residues. The CDR3 nucleotides are TGTGCCAGCAGTTACTCCGGGAGGTCGAACACTGAAGCTTTCTTT. Translation: CASSYSGRSNTEAFF.

The chain links TRBV5-1 to TRBJ2-1; 14 bases agree with TRBD2. This CDR3 spans 19 amino acids. Trimming cost V 4 bases and J 0 bases; bases outside gene matches: 9. Germline V gives CDR1 SGHRS, CDR2 YFSETQ. The DNA for the CDR3 is TGCGCCAGCAGCGGCGGACTAGCGGGGGGCCGCAGCTCCTACAATGAGCAGTTCTTC. Translation: CASSGGLAGGRSSYNEQFF. The variable domain in full, with the rest retrieved from reference TRBV5-1 and TRBJ2-1, is KAGVTQTPRYLIKTRGQQVTLSCSPISGHRSVSWYQQTPGQGLQFLFEYFSETQRNKGNFPGRFSGRQFSNSRSEMNVSTLELGDSALYLCASSGGLAGGRSSYNEQFFGPGTRLTVL.

The gene calls are TRBV2 and TRBJ1-3; D gene ambiguous. The length of the CDR3 is 14 residues. With 5 bases removed from V and 3 bases from J, the gap between germline ends came to 11 bases. The V gene's germline CDR1 is SNHLY and CDR2 FYNNEI. For the CDR3, the DNA is TGTGCCAGCAGTTTGCAGAAAGTTGGAAACACCATATATTTT. Its translation is CASSLQKVGNTIYF.

V gene TRBV6-2 or TRBV6-3 combines with J gene TRBJ1-2, with 9 bases that match TRBD1. The CDR3 is made up of 13 amino acids. The J segment lost 7 bases and the V segment lost 5 bases, leaving 5 bases of the junction unmatched. Per the germline V gene, CDR1 is MNHEY and CDR2 is SVGEGT. CDR3 sequence: CASSPGQGFGYTF. The CDR3 region has the DNA TGTGCCAGCAGTCCGGGACAGGGTTTTGGCTACACCTTC.

The count of this clone is one. This chain uses TRBV5-8 with TRBJ1-2; D not resolved. The length of the CDR3 is 13 residues. Germline V gene lookup returns CDR1 SGHTS and CDR2 YDEGEE. The V end lost 4 bases, the J end lost 7 bases, and 14 bases lay between the germline ends. CDR3 bases: TGTGCCAGCAGCCCGTTGGTACGCGGTGGCTACACCTTC. Translated, it gives CASSPLVRGGYTF.

In this sample, this clone turned up once. A read error may account for a junction end that differs from germline. The chain employs TRBV7-7 and TRBJ2-5; TRBD2 might be the D (6 bases). This CDR3 region has 15 residues. Germline CDR1 reads SSHAT; CDR2 reads FNYEAQ (reference sequence). CDR3 loop: CASSLDPGEKETQYF. CDR3 bases: TGTGCTAGCAGCCTAGATCCGGGGGAAAAAGAGACCCAGTACTTC.

This chain connects TRBV5-1 to TRBJ2-5; 7 bases agree with TRBD1. Germline CDR1 and CDR2: SGHRS and YFSETQ. CDR3 size: 14 residues. V lost 6 bases to trimming and J lost 2 bases; unmatched junction nucleotides: 7. The CDR3 region is CASTRDSSQETQYF. In DNA form, the CDR3 reads TGCGCCAGCACTCGGGACAGTTCACAAGAGACCCAGTACTTC.

This chain uses TRBV7-9 with TRBJ2-1, with 11 bases matching TRBD2. Per germline, CDR1 SEHNR and CDR2 FQNEAQ (reference sequence). Trimming removed 4 bases from V and 6 bases from J; junction bases left unmatched: 17. The CDR3 contains 19 residues. Here the CDR3 DNA reads TGTGCCAGCAGCTACCCACCGGGACTAGCGGAATGGGGGGGCAATGAGCAGTTCTTC. Its translation: CASSYPPGLAEWGGNEQFF.